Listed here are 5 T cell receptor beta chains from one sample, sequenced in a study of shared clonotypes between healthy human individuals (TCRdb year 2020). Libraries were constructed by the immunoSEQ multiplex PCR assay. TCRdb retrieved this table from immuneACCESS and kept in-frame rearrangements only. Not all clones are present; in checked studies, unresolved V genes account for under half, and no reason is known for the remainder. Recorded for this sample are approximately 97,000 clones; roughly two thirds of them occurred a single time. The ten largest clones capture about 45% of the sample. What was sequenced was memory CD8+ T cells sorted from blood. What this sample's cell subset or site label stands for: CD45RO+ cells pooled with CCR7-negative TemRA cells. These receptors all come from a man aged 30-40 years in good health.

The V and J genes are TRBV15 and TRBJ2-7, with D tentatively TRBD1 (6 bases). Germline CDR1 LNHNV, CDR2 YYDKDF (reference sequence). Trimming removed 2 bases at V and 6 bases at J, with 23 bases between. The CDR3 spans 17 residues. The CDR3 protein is CATSRPWGRTDWGEQYF. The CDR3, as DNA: TGTGCCACCAGCAGACCCTGGGGCAGGACAGATTGGGGCGAGCAGTACTTC.

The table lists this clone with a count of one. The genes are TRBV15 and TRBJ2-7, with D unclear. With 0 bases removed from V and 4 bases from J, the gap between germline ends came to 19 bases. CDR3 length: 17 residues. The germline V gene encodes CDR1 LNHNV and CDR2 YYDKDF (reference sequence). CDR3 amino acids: CATSRELGRLRRYEQYF. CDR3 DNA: TGTGCCACCAGCAGAGAATTGGGTAGACTCCGAAGGTACGAGCAGTACTTC.

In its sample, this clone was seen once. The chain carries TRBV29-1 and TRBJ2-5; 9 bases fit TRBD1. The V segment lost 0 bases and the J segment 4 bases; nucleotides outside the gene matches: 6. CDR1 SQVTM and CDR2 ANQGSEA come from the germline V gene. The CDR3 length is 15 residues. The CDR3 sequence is CSVEDWDRELETQYF. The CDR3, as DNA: TGCAGCGTTGAAGACTGGGACAGGGAGCTAGAGACCCAGTACTTC.

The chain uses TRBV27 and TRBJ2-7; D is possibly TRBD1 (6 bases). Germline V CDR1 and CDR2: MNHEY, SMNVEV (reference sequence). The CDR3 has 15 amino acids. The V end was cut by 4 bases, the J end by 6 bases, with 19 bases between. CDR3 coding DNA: TGTGCCAGCAGTTCCCTTCAGGGGCCACCGTCCGAGCAGTACTTC. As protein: CASSSLQGPPSEQYF.

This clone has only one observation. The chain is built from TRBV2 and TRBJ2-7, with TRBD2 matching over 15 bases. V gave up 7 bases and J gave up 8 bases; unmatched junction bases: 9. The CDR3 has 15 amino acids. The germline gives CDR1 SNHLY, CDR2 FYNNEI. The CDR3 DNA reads TGTGCCAGCACCTGGACTAGCGGGAGGGCCCGTCAGCAGTACTTC. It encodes CASTWTSGRARQQYF.